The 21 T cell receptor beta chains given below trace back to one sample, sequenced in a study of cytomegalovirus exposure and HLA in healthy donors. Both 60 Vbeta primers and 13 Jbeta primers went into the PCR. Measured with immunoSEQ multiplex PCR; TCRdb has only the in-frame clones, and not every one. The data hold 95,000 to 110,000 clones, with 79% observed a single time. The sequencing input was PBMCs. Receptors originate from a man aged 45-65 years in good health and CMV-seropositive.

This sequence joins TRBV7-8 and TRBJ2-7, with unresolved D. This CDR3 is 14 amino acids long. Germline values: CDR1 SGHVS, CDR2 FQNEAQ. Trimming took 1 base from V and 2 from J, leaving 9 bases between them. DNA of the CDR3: TGTGCCAGCAGCTTAGATCCGGGTACCTACGAGCAGTACTTC. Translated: CASSLDPGTYEQYF.

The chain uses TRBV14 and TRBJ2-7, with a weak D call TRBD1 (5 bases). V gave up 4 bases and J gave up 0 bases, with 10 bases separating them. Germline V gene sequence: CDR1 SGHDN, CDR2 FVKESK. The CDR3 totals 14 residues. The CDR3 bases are TGTGCCAGCAGCCCGAGGACACCCTCCTACGAGCAGTACTTC. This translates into CASSPRTPSYEQYF.

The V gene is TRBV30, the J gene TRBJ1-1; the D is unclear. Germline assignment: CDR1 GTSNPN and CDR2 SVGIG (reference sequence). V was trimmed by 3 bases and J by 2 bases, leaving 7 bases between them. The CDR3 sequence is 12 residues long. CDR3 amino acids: CAWSRVNTEAFF. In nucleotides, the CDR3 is TGTGCCTGGAGCCGAGTCAACACTGAAGCTTTCTTT.

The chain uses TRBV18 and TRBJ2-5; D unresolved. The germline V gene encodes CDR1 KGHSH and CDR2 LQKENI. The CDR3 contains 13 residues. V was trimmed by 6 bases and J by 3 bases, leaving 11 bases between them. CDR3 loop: CASSQLEEETQYF. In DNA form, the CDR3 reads TGTGCCAGCTCGCAGCTAGAGGAAGAGACCCAGTACTTC.

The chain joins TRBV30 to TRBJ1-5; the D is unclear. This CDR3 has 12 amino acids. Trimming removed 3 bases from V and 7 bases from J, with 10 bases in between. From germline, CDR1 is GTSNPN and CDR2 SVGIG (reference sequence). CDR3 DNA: TGTGCCTGGAGGGAGGGCGGACAGCCCCAGCATTTT. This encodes CAWREGGQPQHF.

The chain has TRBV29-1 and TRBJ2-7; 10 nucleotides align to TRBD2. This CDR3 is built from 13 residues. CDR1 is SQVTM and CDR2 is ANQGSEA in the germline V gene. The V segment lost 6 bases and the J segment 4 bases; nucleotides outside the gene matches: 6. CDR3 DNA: TGCAGCGTCGGCCCTAGCGGGGGTTACGAGCAGTACTTC. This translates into CSVGPSGGYEQYF.

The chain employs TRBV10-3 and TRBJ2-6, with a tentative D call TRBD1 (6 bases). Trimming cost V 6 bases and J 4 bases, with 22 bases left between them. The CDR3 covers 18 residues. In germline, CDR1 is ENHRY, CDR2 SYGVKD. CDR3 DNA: TGTGCCATCAGCGGACCCTCCCGGCAGGGGTCCGGGGCCAACGTCCTGACTTTC. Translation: CAISGPSRQGSGANVLTF.

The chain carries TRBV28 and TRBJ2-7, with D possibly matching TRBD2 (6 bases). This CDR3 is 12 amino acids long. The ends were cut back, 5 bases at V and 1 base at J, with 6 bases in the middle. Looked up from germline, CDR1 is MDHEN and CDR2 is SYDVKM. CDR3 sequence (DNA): TGTGCCAGCAGTGGGGGGTCCTACGAGCAGTACTTC. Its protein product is CASSGGSYEQYF. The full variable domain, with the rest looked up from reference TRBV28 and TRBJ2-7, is DVKVTQSSRYLVKRTGEKVFLECVQDMDHENMFWYRQDPGLGLRLIYFSYDVKMKEKGDIPEGYSVSREKKERFSLILESASTNQTSMYLCASSGGSYEQYFGPGTRLTVT.

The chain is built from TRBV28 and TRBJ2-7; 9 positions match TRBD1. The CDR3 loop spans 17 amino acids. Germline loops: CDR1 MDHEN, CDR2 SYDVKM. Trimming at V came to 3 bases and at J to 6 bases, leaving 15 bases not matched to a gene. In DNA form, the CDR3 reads TGTGCCAGCAGTTTGAAACCGGGACAGGGATCAGTAGGCGAGCAGTACTTC. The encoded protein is CASSLKPGQGSVGEQYF.

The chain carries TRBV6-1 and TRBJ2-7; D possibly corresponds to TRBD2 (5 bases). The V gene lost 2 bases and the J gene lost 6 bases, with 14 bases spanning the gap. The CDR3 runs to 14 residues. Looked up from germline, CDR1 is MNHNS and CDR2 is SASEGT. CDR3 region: CASSEWWERTEQYF. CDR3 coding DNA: TGTGCCAGCAGTGAATGGTGGGAGCGGACCGAGCAGTACTTC.

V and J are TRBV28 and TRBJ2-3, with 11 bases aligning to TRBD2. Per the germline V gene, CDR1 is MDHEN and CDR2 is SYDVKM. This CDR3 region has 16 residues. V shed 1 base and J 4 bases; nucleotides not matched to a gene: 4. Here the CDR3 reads CASSLFRLAGSDTQYF. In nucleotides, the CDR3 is TGTGCCAGCAGTTTATTTCGACTAGCGGGGTCAGATACGCAGTATTTT.

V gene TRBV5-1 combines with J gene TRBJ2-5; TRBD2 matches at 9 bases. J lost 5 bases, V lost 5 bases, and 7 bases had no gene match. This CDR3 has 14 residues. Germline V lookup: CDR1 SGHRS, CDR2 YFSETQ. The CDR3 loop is CASRLAGLAETQYF. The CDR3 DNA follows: TGCGCCAGCAGACTCGCCGGACTAGCGGAGACCCAGTACTTC.

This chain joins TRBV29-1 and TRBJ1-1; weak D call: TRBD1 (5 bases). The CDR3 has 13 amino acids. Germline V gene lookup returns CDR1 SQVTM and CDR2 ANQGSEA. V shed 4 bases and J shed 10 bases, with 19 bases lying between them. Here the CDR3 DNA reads TGCAGCGTTGGCATCAGGGATCGGCGTGTAGCTTTCTTT. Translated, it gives CSVGIRDRRVAFF.

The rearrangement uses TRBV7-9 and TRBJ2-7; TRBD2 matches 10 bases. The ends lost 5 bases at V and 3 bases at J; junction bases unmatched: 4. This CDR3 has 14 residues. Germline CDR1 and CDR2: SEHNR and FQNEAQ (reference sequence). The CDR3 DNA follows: TGTGCCAGCAGCACTAGCGGGAAAGTCTACGAGCAGTACTTC. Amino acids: CASSTSGKVYEQYF. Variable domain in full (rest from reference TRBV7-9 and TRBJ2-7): DTGVSQNPRHKITKRGQNVTFRCDPISEHNRLYWYRQTLGQGPEFLTYFQNEAQLEKSRLLSDRFSAERPKGSFSTLEIQRTEQGDSAMYLCASSTSGKVYEQYFGPGTRLTVT.

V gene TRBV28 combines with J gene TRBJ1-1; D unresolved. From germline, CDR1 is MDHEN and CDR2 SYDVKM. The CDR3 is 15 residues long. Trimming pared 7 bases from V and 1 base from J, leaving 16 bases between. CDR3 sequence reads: CASMWAGVGNTEAFF. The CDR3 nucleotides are TGTGCCAGCATGTGGGCGGGAGTTGGGAACACTGAAGCTTTCTTT.

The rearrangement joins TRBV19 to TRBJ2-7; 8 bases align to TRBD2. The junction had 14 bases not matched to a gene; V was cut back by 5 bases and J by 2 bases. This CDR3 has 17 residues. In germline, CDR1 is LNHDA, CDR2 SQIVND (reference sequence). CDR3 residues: CASSPTRGLALTYEQYF. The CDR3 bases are TGTGCCAGTAGTCCAACCCGCGGACTAGCTTTGACCTACGAGCAGTACTTC.

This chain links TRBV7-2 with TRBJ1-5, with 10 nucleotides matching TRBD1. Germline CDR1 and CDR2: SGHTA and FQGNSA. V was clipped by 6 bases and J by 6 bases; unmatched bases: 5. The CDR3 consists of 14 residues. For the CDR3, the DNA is TGTGCCAGCAGTGACGGGACAGGGGTTCAGCCCCAGCATTTT. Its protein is CASSDGTGVQPQHF.

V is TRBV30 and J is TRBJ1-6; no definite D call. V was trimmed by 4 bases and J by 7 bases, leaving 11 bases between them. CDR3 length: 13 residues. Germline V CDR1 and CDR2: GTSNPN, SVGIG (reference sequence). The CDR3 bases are TGTGCCTGGAACGTGGGTAGCAATTCACCCCTCCACTTT. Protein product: CAWNVGSNSPLHF.

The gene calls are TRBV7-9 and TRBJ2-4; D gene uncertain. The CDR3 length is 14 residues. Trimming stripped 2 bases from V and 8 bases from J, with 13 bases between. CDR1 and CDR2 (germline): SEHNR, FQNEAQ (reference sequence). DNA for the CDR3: TGTGCCAGCAGCTTATTCACAGTCAGTGACATTCAGTACTTC. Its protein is CASSLFTVSDIQYF.

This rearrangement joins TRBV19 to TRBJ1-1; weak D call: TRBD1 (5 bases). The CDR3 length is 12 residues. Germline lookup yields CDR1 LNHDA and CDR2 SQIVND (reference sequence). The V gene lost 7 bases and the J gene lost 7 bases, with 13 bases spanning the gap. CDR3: CASNYIDSEAFF. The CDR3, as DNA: TGTGCCAGTAATTATATTGACAGTGAAGCTTTCTTT. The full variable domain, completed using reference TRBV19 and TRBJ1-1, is DGGITQSPKYLFRKEGQNVTLSCEQNLNHDAMYWYRQDPGQGLRLIYYSQIVNDFQKGDIAEGYSVSREKKESFPLTVTSAQKNPTAFYLCASNYIDSEAFFGQGTRLTVV.

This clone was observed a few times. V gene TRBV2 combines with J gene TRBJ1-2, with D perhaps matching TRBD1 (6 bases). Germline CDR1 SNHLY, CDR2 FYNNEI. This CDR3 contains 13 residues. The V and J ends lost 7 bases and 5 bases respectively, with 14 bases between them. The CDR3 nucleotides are TGTGCCAGCAACCCAGGGGTAGAATATGGCTACACCTTC. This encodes CASNPGVEYGYTF.